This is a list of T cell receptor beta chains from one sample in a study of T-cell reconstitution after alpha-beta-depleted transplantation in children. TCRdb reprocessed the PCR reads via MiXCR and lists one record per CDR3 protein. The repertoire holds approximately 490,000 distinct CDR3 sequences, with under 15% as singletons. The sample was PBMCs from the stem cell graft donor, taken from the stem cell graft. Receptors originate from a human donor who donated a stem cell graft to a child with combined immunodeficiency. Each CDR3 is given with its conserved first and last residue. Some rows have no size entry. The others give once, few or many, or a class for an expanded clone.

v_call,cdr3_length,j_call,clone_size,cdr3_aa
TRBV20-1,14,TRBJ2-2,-,CGAGDLFRAGELFF
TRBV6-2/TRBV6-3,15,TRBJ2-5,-,CASSPIDRAGETQYF
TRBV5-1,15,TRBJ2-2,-,CASVAGTTNTGELFF
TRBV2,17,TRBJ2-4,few,CASSEALSGIAKNIQYF
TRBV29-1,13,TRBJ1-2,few,CSVETGDRYGYTF
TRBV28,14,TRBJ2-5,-,CASSLPLTGETQYF
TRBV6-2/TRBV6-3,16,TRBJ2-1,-,CASILTEGSPYNEQFF
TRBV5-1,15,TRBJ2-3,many,CASSLAGVREDTQYF
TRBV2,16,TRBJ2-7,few,CASRAERGWNSYEQYF
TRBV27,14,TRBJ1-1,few,CASSFLTEGTEAFF
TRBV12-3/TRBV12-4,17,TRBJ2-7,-,CASSLKNRVLSSYEQYF
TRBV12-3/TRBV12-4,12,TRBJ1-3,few,CASSPLGNTIYF
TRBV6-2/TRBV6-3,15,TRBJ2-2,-,CASSYIRGDRGELFF
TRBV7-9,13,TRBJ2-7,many,CASSPKGPHEQYF
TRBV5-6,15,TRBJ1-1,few,CASRLDRVVGTEAFF
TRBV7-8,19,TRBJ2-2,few,CASSYATLKGQGVTGELFF